What follows describes a single T cell receptor (beta chain). Its antigen is undetermined. This entry belongs to a study of cytomegalovirus exposure and HLA in healthy donors. Study results and limitations: Differences between HLA loci emerged in a later analysis of TCR association rates, with DRB1 most and HLA-C fewest. Later work associated 17,000 or so TCR beta sequences with HLA alleles at 0.05 false discovery rate. It was confirmed in vitro that a few of the CMV-associated chains were specific for CMV antigens.

The CDR3 runs to 15 residues. Germline values: CDR1 SEHNR, CDR2 FQNEAQ (reference sequence). J lost 5 bases, V lost 5 bases, and 8 bases had no gene match. The PCR had 60 Vbeta and 13 Jbeta primers. How the authors handled the data: The authors later counted 70 million to 80 million unique TCR beta chains, 9.5 million to 13 million of them shared. The assay was immunoSEQ multiplex PCR, and TCRdb's table has in-frame clones only and misses some. The V and J calls and clone size are taken from that table; D and trimming were inferred from the DNA. The sample records 63,000 or so clones, about 80% being singletons.

The specimen was PBMCs. The chain carries TRBV7-9 and TRBJ1-1, with TRBD1 matching 10 bases. This clonotype was sampled from a young woman in good health and CMV-seronegative. CDR3 amino acids: CASSTRDRGVTEAFF. CDR3 sequence (DNA): TGTGCCAGCAGCACCAGGGACAGGGGTGTTACTGAAGCTTTCTTT.